Listed here is a single TCR beta chain. What it binds is not known. The data were taken from a study of cytomegalovirus exposure and HLA in healthy donors. Study-wide findings and caveats: Analysis was carried out at a later point, and it linked a missense DCLRE1C variant to TCR beta V- and J-gene trimming.

Germline V gene sequence: CDR1 MNHEY, CDR2 SVGAGI. Unmatched junction bases numbered 6, after V lost 6 bases and J lost 4 bases. CDR3 length equals 14 residues. 60 Vbeta and 13 Jbeta primers were used in PCR. Produced via immunoSEQ multiplex PCR; TCRdb's table is partial and in-frame only. The data contain about 130,000 clones, 73% of them seen just once; the ten biggest clones take up approximately 2.1%. The sequencing input was PBMCs. The receptor's source is a woman in her thirties or forties in good health and CMV-seropositive. The chain combines TRBV6-5 with TRBJ1-5, with 7 bases aligning to TRBD1. The CDR3: CASSWDSYNQPQHF. Here the CDR3 DNA reads TGTGCCAGCAGCTGGGACAGCTATAATCAGCCCCAGCATTTT.